This entry describes one TCR beta chain. This clone occurred a few times. The antigen it recognizes is unknown. The sample holds no much larger clone one base away, and base qualities are not on file. Including cysteine and phenylalanine, the CDR3 has 13 amino acids. Solely the CDR3 DNA is kept, with 39 bases framed from the first base. Trimming takes 5 bases from V and 5 bases from J, and the germline ends sit 9 bases apart. CDR1 and CDR2 were assigned from the germline V gene as MDHEN and SYDVKM. This specimen belongs to a study of blood T cell repertoires in COVID-19 (dated by TCRdb to 2020 to 2022). Looking at the study overall: The collaborator samples originated in the United States, Italy and Spain and spanned the acute and convalescent phases of COVID-19. The repertoires were made available in a free public database intended to serve as a resource for research on the immune response to SARS-CoV-2. A de-identified subject ID, COVID-19 status, age in years and sex were almost always included in the sample metadata. The prospective study material was composed of cDNA or gDNA derived from T cells, B-cell-depleted T cells, or PBMCs. Samples came from the ongoing ImmuneRACE study (first 160 participants) plus 1,254 subjects from 6 global collaborators. Where available, HLA class I and class II types were taken from metadata supplied by the sample provider and were not determined by assay-based typing. Subjects who had been exposed to COVID-19, were actively infected with it, or had recovered from it provided the deeply sampled blood TCRbeta repertoires that made up the dataset.

Summary of the overall study and its limitations: The amount of clinical and demographic metadata varied by source and participant and was provided uncurated.

TCRbeta CDR3 regions were amplified from genomic DNA by means of the immunoSEQ Assay, a bias-controlled multiplex PCR. The source study handled its data this way. The number of nucleated cells in each sample was estimated from the amplification of reference gene primers within the assay. To quantify the absolute abundance of each unique TCRbeta CDR3 rearrangement, sequence reads were collapsed and filtered. For each sample, productive Simpson clonality was calculated by taking the square root of Simpson's diversity index across productive rearrangements. What TCRdb holds here is the immuneACCESS table cut down to in-frame rearrangements. Part of the clones is not present; checked against another copy, under half of the missing clones reflect an unresolved V gene, and the others are unexplained. From that table come the V and J calls and clone size; the DNA was used to work out D and trimming. The sample table holds 400,000 or so clones, of which around 86% were seen once. The leading ten clones occupy 3% of the sample.

The collaborating institutions used their own protocols to collect whole blood in K2EDTA tubes. Collaborator samples were shipped for TCRbeta analysis as frozen whole blood, isolated PBMCs, or DNA extracted from either sample type. The rearranged segments are TRBV28 and TRBJ2-2, with a weak D call of TRBD2 (5 bases match). Sequencing was done on a sample of peripheral blood. This TCR was sampled from a human donor in a cohort sampled during active COVID-19. The CDR3 corresponds to CASSGRGTGELFF. The DNA sequence is given as TGTGCCAGCAGTGGAAGAGGGACCGGGGAGCTGTTTTTT.